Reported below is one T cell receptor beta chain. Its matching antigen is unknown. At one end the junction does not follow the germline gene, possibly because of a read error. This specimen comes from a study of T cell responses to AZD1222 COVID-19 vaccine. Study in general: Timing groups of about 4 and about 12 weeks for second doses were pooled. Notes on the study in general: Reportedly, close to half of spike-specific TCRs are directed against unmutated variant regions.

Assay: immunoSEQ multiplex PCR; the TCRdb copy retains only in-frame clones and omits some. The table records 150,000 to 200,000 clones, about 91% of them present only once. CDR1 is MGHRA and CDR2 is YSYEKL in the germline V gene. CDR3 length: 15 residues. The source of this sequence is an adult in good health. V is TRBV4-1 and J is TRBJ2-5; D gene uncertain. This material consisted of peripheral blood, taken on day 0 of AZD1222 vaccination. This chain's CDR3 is CASSQDPTSQGTQYF. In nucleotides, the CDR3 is TGCGCCAGCAGCCAAGACCCGACCTCCCAAGGGACCCAGTACTTC.